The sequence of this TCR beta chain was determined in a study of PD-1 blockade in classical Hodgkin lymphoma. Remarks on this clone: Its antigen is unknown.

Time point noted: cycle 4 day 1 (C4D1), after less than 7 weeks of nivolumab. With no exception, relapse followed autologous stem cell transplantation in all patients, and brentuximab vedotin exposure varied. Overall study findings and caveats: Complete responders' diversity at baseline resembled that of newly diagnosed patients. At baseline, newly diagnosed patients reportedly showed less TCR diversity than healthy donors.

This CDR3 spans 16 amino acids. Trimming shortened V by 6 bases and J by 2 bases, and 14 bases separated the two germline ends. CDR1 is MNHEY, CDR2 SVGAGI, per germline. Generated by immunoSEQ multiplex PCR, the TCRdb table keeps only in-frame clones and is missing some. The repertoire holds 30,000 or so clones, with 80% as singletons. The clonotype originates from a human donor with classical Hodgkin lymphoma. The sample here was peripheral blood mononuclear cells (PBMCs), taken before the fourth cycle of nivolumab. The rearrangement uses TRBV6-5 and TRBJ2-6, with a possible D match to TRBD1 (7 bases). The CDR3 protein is CASSYRRGAGANVLTF. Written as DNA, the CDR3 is TGTGCCAGCAGCTACCGCAGGGGGGCTGGGGCCAACGTCCTGACTTTC.